The sequence of this T cell receptor beta chain was determined in a study of regulatory T cells in long-lasting Graves disease (dated by TCRdb to about 2021). With respect to the entire study: Persistent Graves' disease was defined as antithyroid drug treatment for over 5 years with persistently positive TSH receptor autoantibodies. This study used TCR sequencing and RNA sequencing of peripheral blood to compare persistent Graves' disease patients against newly diagnosed Graves' disease patients. The study was registered as a clinical trial and conducted in China. TCR sequencing covered some 13 persistent and 20 or so newly diagnosed Graves' disease patients, 33 samples in total. On average, persistent Graves' disease patients in the clinical cohort had been on antithyroid drugs for approximately ten years. On the study overall, not on this receptor specifically: The authors noted that the small sample size was a limitation that may lower accuracy. The study examined only peripheral blood because the primary lesion, thyroid tissue, could not be accessed. More public clonotypes were shared among persistent patients (about 2,800) than among newly diagnosed patients (approximately 1,000). TRBV28, TRBJ1-2 and TRBJ2-5 were preferentially used in persistent disease, while TRBV20-1 and TRBJ2-1 were favored in newly diagnosed disease. Persistent Graves' disease patients showed lower TCR Shannon entropy and fewer highly expanded clones than newly diagnosed patients, suggesting clonal expansion. Sequencing and analysis were limited to the TCR beta chain.

Only a few counts were recorded for this clonotype. Which antigen it targets is not known. Base quality data are lacking; no much larger clone is found one base away. Taken with the paper, the label for time point translates to: persistent/refractory GD, antithyroid drugs over 5 years with positive TRAb. For both TCR sequencing and RNA sequencing, RNA was extracted from PBMCs using TRIzol. Graves' disease was diagnosed according to American Thyroid Association guidelines. The patients came from an endocrinology department in Xi'an, China. From each patient, 7.5 to 10 milliliters of peripheral blood was collected into an EDTA anticoagulant tube. Ficoll Paque Plus density gradient separation was used to isolate PBMCs, and no additional T cell sorting was done. An Agilent 2100 Bioanalyzer and agarose gel were used to assess RNA quality, and a NanoDrop 2000 was used to measure RNA concentration. According to the germline V gene (reference sequence), CDR1 reads GTSNPN and CDR2 reads SVGIG. From the cysteine up to the phenylalanine, the CDR3 has a length of 14 residues. The only DNA kept is the CDR3, 42 bases in frame from the first base. V is clipped by 3 bases and J by 1 base, and the sequence between their germline boundaries is 10 bases long.

Libraries came from multiplex PCR. The sequencer listed for this sample is Illumina HiSeq 4000. TCR beta libraries were built with iRepertoire HTBI primers and Arm-PCR amplification of CDR3 regions. Before sequencing, the PCR products underwent gel purification. Regarding the original processing steps: Gene usage analysis of CDR3 amino acid clonotypes used the 62 TRBV and more than 13 TRBJ segments found across samples. COPE and FqMerger were used to merge the filtered high-quality paired reads into contigs. BLAST was used to align contigs to the IMGT TRBV, TRBD and TRBJ reference genes, and CDR3 was defined following IMGT. Any clonotype with a frequency above 0.1% was classified as a highly expanded clone. Shannon entropy served as the measure of repertoire diversity, while the Gini coefficient captured V-J evenness. A clonotype was considered public if more than one individual shared it. TCRdb itself trimmed the public reads at Q25 with fastp, ran MiXCR and retained productive beta chains. Each record represents a unique CDR3 protein, reported with the most common genes and DNA among its rows. TCRdb, not the original authors, processed these V and J calls. The sample includes 250,000 to 300,000 distinct CDR3 sequences, with roughly a fifth observed a single time. About 56% of the sample is held by the ten biggest clonotypes.

This receptor was identified in a female donor with Graves disease. Material: peripheral blood mononuclear cells (PBMCs), obtained when the disease was refractory, from a patient treated with antithyroid drugs. Recombination joined TRBV30 with TRBJ1-5; no D gene can be assigned with confidence. The nucleotide sequence reads as follows: TGTGCCTGGAGACCCCCGGGCAGCAATCAGCCCCAGCATTTT. Its translation reads: CAWRPPGSNQPQHF.